This T cell receptor beta chain was retrieved from a study of cytomegalovirus exposure and HLA in healthy donors. On the study more broadly: Samples from HLA-typed donors yielded around 79 million unique TCRs in an early data release.

Trimming removed 5 bases from V and 5 bases from J; junction bases left unmatched: 7. The germline V gene has CDR1 SGHTA and CDR2 FQGNSA. The CDR3 covers 14 residues. In the PCR, 60 Vbeta and 13 Jbeta primers were used. Profiled with immunoSEQ multiplex PCR; TCRdb holds only in-frame clones, not every one. Of tens of thousands of clones in the sample, just under 80% were seen once. Notes on the study in general: When analyzed later, a missense DCLRE1C variant was found to be linked to TCR beta V- and J-gene trimming. Later analysis suggested links between common viral pathogens and several top significant clusters. About 87% or about 30% of the time was how often most TCR beta V segments were productive, according to an earlier analysis.

To note about this clone: Its antigen remains unidentified.

Sequenced sample: PBMCs. The receptor was derived from a man in his forties in good health and CMV-seronegative. The chain uses TRBV7-2 and TRBJ2-5, with 8 bases fitting TRBD2. CDR3 nucleotide sequence: TGTGCCAGCAGCCCCGTCGGACTAGCTGAGACCCAGTACTTC. As protein: CASSPVGLAETQYF.